The T cell receptor (beta chain) described here comes from a study of blood T cells in healthy people across ages. Whole-study results and caveats: Total diversity from one million sequenced T cells was likely underestimated. Strongly correlated with naive T cell percentage was TCR beta diversity.

The second PCR ran about 6 to 11 cycles with a sample-barcoded 5' primer and J-beta primers. The template-switch adaptor, which had 12 random nucleotides, put a tag on each cDNA molecule. In TCRdb, the 5' RACE reads were re-called with MiXCR into one record per CDR3 protein. The sample records roughly 2 million distinct CDR3 sequences, less than 50% being singletons. Worth noting for this clonotype: The antigen remains unidentified.

CDR1 MNHEY and CDR2 SMNVEV come from the germline V gene (reference sequence). The ends were cut back, 6 bases at V and 2 bases at J, with 15 bases in the middle. CDR3 length equals 15 residues. The gene calls are TRBV27 and TRBJ2-3; D is unresolved. The source is a woman aged 40 to 50 in good health. Sequencing input: blood. CDR3 bases: TGTGCCAGCAGAGTGGACGGTGCTCCCACAGATACGCAGTATTTT. This codes for CASRVDGAPTDTQYF.